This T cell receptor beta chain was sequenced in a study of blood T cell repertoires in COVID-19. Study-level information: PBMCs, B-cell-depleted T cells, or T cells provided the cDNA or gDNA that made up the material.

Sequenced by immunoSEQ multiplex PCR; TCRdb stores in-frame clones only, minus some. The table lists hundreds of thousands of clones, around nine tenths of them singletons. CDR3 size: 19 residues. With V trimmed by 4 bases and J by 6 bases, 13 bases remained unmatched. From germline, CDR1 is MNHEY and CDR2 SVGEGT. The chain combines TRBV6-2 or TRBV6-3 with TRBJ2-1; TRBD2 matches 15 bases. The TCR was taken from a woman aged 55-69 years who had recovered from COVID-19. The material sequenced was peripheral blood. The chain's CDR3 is CASSLARWTSGGASNEQFF. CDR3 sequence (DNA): TGTGCCAGCAGTTTGGCGAGGTGGACTAGCGGGGGGGCCTCCAATGAGCAGTTCTTC.